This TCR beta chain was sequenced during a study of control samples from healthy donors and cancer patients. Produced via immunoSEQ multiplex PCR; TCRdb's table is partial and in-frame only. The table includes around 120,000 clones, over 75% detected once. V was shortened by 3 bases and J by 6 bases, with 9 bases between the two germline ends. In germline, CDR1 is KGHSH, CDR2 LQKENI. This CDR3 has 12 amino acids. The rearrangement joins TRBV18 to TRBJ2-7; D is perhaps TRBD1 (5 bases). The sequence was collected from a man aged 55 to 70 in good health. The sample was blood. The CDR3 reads CASSPFRAEQYF. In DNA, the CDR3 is TGTGCCAGCTCACCTTTCAGGGCCGAGCAGTACTTC.